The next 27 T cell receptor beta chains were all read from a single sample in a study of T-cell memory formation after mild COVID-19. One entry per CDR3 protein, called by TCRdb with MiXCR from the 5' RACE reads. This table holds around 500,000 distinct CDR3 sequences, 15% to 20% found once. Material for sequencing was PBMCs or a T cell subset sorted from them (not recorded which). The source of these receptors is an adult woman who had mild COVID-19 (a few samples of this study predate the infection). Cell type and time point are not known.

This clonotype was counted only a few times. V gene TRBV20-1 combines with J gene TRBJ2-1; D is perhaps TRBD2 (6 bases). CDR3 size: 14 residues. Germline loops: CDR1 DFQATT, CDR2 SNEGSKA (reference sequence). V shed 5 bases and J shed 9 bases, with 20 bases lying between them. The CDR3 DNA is TGCAGTGCTCGCAGGGACTCCCCTGGTGGTGAGCAGTTCTTC. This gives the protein CSARRDSPGGEQFF.

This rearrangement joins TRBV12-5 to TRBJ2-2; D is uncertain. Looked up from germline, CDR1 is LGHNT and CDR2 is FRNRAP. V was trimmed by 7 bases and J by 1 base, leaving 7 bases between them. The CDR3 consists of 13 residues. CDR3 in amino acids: CASALGNTGELFF. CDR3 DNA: TGTGCTAGTGCCCTAGGGAACACCGGGGAGCTGTTTTTT.

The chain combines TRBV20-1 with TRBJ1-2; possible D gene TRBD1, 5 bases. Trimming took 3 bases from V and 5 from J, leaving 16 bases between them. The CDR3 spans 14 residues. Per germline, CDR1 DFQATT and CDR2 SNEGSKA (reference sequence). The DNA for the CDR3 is TGCAGTGCTAGTGGCCCTGACAGAGTTTATGGCTACACCTTC. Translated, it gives CSASGPDRVYGYTF.

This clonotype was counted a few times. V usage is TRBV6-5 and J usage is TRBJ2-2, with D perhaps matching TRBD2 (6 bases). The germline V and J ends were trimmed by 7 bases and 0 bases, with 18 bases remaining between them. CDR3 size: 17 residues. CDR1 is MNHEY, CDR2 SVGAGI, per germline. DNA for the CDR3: TGTGCCAGCATGTACCAGCGGGCAGGGCCGAACACCGGGGAGCTGTTTTTT. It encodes CASMYQRAGPNTGELFF.

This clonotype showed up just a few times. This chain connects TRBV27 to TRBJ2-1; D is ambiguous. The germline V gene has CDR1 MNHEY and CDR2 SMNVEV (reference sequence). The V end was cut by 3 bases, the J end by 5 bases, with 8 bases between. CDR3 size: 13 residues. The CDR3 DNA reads TGTGCCAGCAGTTTTGGTTCGGACAATGAGCAGTTCTTC. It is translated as CASSFGSDNEQFF.

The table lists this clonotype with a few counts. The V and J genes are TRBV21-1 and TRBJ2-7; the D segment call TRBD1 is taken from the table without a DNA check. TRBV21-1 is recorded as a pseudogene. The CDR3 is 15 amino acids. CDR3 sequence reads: CASSKLDRDSYEQYF. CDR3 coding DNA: TGTGCCAGCAGCAAATTGGACAGGGACTCCTACGAGCAGTACTTC.

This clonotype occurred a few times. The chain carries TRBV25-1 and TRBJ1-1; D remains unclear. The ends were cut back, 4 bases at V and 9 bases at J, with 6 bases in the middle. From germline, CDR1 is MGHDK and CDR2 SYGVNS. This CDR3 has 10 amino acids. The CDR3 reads CASSGGQAFF. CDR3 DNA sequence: TGTGCCAGCAGTGGCGGACAAGCTTTCTTT.

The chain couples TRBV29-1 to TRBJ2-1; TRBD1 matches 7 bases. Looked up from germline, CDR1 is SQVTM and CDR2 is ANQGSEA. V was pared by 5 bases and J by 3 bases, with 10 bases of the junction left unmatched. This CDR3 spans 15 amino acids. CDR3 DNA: TGCAGCGTTCAAACAGGGGTACGTCGCTACAATGAGCAGTTCTTC. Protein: CSVQTGVRRYNEQFF.

The chain's CDR3 is CSVEEAGGIYNEQFF. As DNA, the CDR3 is TGCAGCGTTGAAGAAGCGGGAGGAATCTACAATGAGCAGTTCTTC. This chain uses TRBV29-1 with TRBJ2-1, with TRBD2 matching 9 bases. The germline CDR1 and CDR2 sequences are SQVTM and ANQGSEA. V dropped 0 bases and J dropped 3; count of bases not matched to a gene: 3. The CDR3 extends over 15 amino acids.

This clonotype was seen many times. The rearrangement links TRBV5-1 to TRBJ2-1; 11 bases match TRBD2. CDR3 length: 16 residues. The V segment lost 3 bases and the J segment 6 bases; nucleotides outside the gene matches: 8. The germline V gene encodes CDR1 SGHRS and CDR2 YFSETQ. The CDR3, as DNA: TGCGCCAGCAGCTGGGCTATCGGGACTAGCGGCAATGAGCAGTTCTTC. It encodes CASSWAIGTSGNEQFF.

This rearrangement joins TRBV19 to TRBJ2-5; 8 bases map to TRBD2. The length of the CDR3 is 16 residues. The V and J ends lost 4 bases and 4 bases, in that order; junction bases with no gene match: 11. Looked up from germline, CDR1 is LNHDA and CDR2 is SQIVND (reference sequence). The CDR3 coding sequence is TGTGCCAGTAGTACCCGCATCGGGCTAGCGGGAGAGACCCAGTACTTC. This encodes CASSTRIGLAGETQYF.

This CDR3 reads CASIQSGGGETQYF. DNA of the CDR3: TGTGCCAGCATCCAGAGTGGCGGAGGGGAGACCCAGTACTTC. The genes are TRBV5-6 and TRBJ2-5; maybe TRBD2 (6 bases). CDR1 is SGHDT, CDR2 YYEEEE, per germline. Trimming removed 6 bases at V and 5 bases at J, with 17 bases between. The CDR3 has 14 amino acids.

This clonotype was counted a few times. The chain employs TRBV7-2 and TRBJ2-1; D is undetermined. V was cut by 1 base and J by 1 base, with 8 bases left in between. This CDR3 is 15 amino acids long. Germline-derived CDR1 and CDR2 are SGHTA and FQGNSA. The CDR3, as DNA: TGTGCCAGCAGCTTAGAAATCAAATCCTACAATGAGCAGTTCTTC. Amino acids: CASSLEIKSYNEQFF.

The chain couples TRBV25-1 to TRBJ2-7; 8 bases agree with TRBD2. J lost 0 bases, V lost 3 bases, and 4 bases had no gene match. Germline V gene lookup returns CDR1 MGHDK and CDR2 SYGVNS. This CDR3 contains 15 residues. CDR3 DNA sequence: TGTGCCAGCAGTGACGGCGGGGGGAACTCCTACGAGCAGTACTTC. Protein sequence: CASSDGGGNSYEQYF.

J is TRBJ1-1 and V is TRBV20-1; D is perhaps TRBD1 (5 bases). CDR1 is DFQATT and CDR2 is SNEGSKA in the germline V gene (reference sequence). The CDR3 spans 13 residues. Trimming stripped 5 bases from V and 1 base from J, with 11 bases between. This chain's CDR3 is CSAWGRWNTEAFF. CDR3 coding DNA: TGCAGTGCTTGGGGACGGTGGAACACTGAAGCTTTCTTT.

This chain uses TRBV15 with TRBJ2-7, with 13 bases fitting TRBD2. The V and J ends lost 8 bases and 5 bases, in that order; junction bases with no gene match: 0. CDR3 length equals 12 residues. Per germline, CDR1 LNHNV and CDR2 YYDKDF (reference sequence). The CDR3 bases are TGTGCCACCGGGACTAGCGGGAACGAGCAGTACTTC. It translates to CATGTSGNEQYF. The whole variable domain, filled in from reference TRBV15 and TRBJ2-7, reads DAMVIQNPRYQVTQFGKPVTLSCSQTLNHNVMYWYQQKSSQAPKLLFHYYDKDFNNEADTPDNFQSRRPNTSFCFLDIRSPGLGDTAMYLCATGTSGNEQYFGPGTRLTVT.

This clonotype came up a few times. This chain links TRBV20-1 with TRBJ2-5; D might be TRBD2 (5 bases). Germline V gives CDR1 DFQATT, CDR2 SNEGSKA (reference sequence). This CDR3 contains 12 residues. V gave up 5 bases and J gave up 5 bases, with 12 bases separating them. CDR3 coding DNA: TGCAGTGCTCTAGGACTCAAGGAGACCCAGTACTTC. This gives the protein CSALGLKETQYF.

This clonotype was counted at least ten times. CDR3 DNA sequence: TGTGCCAGCAGTTGGCAGGGATTGCAAAACATTCAGTACTTC. This sequence encodes CASSWQGLQNIQYF. V usage is TRBV6-2 or TRBV6-3 and J usage is TRBJ2-4, with D possibly being TRBD1 (5 bases). CDR1 MNHEY and CDR2 SVGEGT come from the germline V gene. This CDR3 region has 14 residues. The V end lost 4 bases, the J end lost 5 bases, and 12 bases lay between the germline ends.

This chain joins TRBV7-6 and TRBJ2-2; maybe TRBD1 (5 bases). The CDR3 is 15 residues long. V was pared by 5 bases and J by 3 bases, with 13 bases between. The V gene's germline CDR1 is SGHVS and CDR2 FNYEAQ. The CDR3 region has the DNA TGTGCCAGCAGCCACAAAACAGGTTACACCGGGGAGCTGTTTTTT. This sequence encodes CASSHKTGYTGELFF.

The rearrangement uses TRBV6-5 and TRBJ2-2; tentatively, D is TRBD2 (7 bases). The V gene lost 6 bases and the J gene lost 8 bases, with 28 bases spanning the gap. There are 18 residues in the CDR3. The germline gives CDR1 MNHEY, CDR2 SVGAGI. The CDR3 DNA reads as TGTGCCAGCAGCCCCGGGGGGCGTAGGAGGGCCCGTATAGGGGAGCTGTTTTTT. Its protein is CASSPGGRRRARIGELFF.

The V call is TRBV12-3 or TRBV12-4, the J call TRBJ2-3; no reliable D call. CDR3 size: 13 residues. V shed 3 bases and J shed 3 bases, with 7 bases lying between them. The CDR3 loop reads CASSLGWTDTQYF. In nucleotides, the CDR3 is TGTGCCAGCAGTTTGGGGTGGACAGATACGCAGTATTTT.

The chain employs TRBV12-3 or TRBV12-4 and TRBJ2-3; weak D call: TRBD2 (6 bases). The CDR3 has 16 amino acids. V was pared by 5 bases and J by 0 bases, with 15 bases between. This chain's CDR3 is CASSLGTPLSTDTQYF. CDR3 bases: TGTGCCAGCAGTCTCGGGACTCCTCTCAGCACAGATACGCAGTATTTT.

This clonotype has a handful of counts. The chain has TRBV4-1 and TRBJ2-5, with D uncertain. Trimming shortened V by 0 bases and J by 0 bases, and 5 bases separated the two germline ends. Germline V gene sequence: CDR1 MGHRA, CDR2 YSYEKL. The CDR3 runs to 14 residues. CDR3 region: CASSQDGYQETQYF. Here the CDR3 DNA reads TGCGCCAGCAGCCAAGATGGGTACCAAGAGACCCAGTACTTC.

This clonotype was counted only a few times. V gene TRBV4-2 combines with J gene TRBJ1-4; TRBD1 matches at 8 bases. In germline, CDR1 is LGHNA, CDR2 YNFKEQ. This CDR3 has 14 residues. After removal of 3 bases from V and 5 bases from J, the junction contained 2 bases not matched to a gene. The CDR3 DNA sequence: TGTGCCAGCAGCCAGAGGACAGGGAATGAAAAACTGTTTTTT. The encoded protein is CASSQRTGNEKLFF.

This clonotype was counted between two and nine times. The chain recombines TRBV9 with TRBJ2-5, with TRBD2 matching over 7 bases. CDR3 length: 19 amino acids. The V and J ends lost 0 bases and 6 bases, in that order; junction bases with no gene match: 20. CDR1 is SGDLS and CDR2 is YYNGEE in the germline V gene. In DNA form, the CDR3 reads TGTGCCAGCAGCGTAGGCTCCCCCGCAAGCGGGGCCTTCGGGAAGACCCAGTACTTC. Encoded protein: CASSVGSPASGAFGKTQYF.

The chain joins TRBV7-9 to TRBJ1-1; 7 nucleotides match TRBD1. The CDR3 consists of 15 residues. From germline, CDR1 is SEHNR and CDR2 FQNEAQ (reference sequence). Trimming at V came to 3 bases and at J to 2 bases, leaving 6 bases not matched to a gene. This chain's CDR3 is CASSFGTGVNTEAFF. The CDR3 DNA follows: TGTGCCAGCAGCTTTGGTACAGGGGTTAACACTGAAGCTTTCTTT.

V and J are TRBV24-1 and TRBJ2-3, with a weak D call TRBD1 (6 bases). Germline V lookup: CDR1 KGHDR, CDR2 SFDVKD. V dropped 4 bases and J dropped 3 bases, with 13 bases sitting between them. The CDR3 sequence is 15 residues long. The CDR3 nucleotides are TGTGCCACCAGTGACCAACAGGGAAGGACAGATACGCAGTATTTT. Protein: CATSDQQGRTDTQYF.